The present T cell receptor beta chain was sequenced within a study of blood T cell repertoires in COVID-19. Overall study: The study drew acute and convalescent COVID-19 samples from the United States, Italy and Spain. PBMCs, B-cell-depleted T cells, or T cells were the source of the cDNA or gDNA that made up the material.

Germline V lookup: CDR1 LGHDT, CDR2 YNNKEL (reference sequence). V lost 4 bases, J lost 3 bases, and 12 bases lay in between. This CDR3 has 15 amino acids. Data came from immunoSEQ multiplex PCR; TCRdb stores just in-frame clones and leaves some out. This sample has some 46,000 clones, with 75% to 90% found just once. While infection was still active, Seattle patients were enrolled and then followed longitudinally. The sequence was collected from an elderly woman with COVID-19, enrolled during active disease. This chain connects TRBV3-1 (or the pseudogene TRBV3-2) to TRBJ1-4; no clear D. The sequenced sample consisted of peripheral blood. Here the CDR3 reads CASSPGRAPNEKLFF. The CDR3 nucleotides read TGTGCCAGCAGCCCGGGGAGGGCTCCTAATGAAAAACTGTTTTTT.